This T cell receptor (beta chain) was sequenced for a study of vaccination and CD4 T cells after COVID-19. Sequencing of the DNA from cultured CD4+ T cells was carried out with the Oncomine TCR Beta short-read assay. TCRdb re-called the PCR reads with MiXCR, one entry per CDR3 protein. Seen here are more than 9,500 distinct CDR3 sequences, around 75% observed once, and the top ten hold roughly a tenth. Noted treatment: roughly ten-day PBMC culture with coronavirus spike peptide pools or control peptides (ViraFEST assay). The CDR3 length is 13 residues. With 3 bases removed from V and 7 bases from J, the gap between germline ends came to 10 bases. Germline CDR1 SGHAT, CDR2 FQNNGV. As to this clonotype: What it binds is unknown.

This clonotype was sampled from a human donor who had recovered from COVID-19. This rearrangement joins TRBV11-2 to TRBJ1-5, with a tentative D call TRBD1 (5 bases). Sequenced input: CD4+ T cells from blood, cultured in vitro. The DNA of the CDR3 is TGTGCCAGCAGCTTGGCAGGGTACCAGCCCCAGCATTTT. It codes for CASSLAGYQPQHF.